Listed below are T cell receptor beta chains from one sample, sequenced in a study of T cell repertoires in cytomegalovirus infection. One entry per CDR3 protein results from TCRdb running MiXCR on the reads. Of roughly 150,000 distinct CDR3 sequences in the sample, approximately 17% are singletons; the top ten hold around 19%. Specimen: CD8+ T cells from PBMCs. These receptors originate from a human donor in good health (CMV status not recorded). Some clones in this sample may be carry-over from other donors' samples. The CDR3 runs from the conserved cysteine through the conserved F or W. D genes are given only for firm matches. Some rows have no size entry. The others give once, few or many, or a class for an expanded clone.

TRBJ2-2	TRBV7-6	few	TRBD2	TGTGCCAGCAGCTTAACGGCTAGCGGGAGAATGGCCGGGGAGCTGTTTTTT	CASSLTASGRMAGELFF
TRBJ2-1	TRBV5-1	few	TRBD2	TGCGCCAGCAGCCCGATTGCGGGGGGCGGCTCCTACAATGAGCAGTTCTTC	CASSPIAGGGSYNEQFF
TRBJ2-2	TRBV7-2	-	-	TGTGCCAGCAGCTTAGGGTTCGGGGAGCTGTTTTTT	CASSLGFGELFF
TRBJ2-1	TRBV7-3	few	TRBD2	TGTGCCAGCAGCTTGCAAGCGGGAGGGCCCGTTGAGCAGTTCTTC	CASSLQAGGPVEQFF
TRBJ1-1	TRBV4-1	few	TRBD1	TGCGCCAGCAGCCAGGGGACAGGGCTGAACACTGAAGCTTTCTTT	CASSQGTGLNTEAFF
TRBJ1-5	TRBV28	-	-	TGTGCCAGCACCCTCACAACCAATCAGCCCCAGCATTTT	CASTLTTNQPQHF
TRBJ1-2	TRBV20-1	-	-	TGCAGTGCTAGACCGGACGCTAACTATGGCTACACCTTC	CSARPDANYGYTF
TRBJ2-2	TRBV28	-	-	TGTGCCAGCAGTTTCCTTAAACAGAGGACAGTTACCGGGGAGCTGTTTTTT	CASSFLKQRTVTGELFF
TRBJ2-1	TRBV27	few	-	TGTGCCAGCAGTCCCCCCACCTACAATGAGCAGTTCTTC	CASSPPTYNEQFF
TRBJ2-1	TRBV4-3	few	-	TGCGCCAGCAGCCAGTTAGGGGGAAGCAATGAGCAGTTCTTC	CASSQLGGSNEQFF
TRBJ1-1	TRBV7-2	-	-	TGTGCCAGCGACAGGATGAACACTGAAGCTTTCTTT	CASDRMNTEAFF
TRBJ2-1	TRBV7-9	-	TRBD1	TGTGCCAGCAGCGAAAAGACAGGGATCAATGAGCAGTTCTTC	CASSEKTGINEQFF
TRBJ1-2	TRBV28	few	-	TGTGCCAGTCAGTCGGACACTACCAGGGCCACTAACTATGGCTACACCTTC	CASQSDTTRATNYGYTF
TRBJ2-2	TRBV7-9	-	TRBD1	TGTGCCAGCGTAGGGACAGGGAAGAACACCGGGGAGCTGTTTTTT	CASVGTGKNTGELFF
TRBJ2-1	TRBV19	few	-	TGTGCCAGTAGTATAGTCAGCGGGAATGAGCAGTTCTTC	CASSIVSGNEQFF
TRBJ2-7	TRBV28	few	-	TGTGCCAGCAGAGAACCAGGGACCTACGAGCAGTACTTC	CASREPGTYEQYF
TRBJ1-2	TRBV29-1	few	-	TGCAGCGTTGAAGGCAGGGAAGCTTATGGCTACACCTTC	CSVEGREAYGYTF
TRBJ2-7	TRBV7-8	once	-	TGTGCCAGCAGCTTAAGGGCAGCCAGCTACGAGCAGTACTTC	CASSLRAASYEQYF
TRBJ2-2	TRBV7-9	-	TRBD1	TGTGCCAGCAGCCCCCCTAACTCGGACAGGGGGAACACCGGGGAGCTGTTTTTT	CASSPPNSDRGNTGELFF
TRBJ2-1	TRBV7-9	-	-	TGTGCCAGCAGCCATGGGACTGAAGCCCCCTTAATCTACAATGAGCAGTTCTTC	CASSHGTEAPLIYNEQFF
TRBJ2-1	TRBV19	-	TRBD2	TGTGCCAGTAGTGGAAACGGGGGGGCGGAGGAGCAGTTCTTC	CASSGNGGAEEQFF
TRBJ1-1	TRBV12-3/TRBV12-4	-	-	TGTGCCGCAAAACTTACGGGGAACACTGAAGCTTTCTTT	CAAKLTGNTEAFF
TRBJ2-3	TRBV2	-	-	TGTGCCAGCAGTGATCTTGGCGGGGCTAGCACAGATACGCAGTATTTT	CASSDLGGASTDTQYF
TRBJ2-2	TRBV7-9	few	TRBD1	TGTGCCAGCAGCTACCCGGACAGGGTCGGGAACACCGGGGAGCTGTTTTTT	CASSYPDRVGNTGELFF
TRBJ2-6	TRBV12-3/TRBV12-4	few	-	TGTGCCAGCAGTTTAGGGACCCCGGCCAACGTCCTGACTTTC	CASSLGTPANVLTF
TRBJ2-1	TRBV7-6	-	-	TGTGCCAGCAGCTTAGCTCCAAGCGACAATGAGCAGTTCTTC	CASSLAPSDNEQFF
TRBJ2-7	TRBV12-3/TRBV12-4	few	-	TGTGCCAGCAGCCCTCAAAGGGACGGTTTCTACGAGCAGTACTTC	CASSPQRDGFYEQYF
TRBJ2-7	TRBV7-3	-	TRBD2	TGTGCCAGCAGCTTAAACGGGGGGGAGTCCGAGCAGTACTTC	CASSLNGGESEQYF
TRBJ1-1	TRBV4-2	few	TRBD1	TGTGCCAGCAGCCAGAAAGACAGGGGAGGCACTGAAGCTTTCTTT	CASSQKDRGGTEAFF
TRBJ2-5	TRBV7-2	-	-	TGTGCCAGCAGCTTAGAGTACTGGTGGGAGACCCAGTACTTC	CASSLEYWWETQYF
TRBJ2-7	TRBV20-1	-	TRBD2	TGCAGTGCTAGAGCGCTAGCGGGAGGGATCTACGAGCAGTACTTC	CSARALAGGIYEQYF
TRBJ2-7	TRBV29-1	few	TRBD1	TGCAGCGTTGGGGACAGCTCCTCCTACGAGCAGTACTTC	CSVGDSSSYEQYF
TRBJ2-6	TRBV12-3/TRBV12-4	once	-	TGTGCCAGCAGTGTGCCTGACGGTTTATCTGGGGCCAACGTCCTGACTTTC	CASSVPDGLSGANVLTF
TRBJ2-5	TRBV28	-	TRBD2	TGTGCCAGCAGTCTACCGGGACTAGCGGGAGTGGGGCAAGAGACCCAGTACTTC	CASSLPGLAGVGQETQYF
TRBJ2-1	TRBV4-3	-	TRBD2	TGCGCCAGTTCCATGGGACTAGCGGGGTATGAGCAGTTCTTC	CASSMGLAGYEQFF
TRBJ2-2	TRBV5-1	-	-	TGCGCCAGCAGCTTTCTAGCTTTCGGCACCGGGGAGCTGTTTTTT	CASSFLAFGTGELFF
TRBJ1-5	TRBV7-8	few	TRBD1	TGTGCCAGCACCCCAGGGGGGATCAATCAGCCCCAGCATTTT	CASTPGGINQPQHF
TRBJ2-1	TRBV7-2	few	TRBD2	TGTGCCAGCAGCCCAAGGGTAGCGGGAATTCCCAATGAGCAGTTCTTC	CASSPRVAGIPNEQFF
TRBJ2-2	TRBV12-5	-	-	TGTGCTAGTGGCCTGACGGGCTCCAATAACAGGCCTGGTCCCGGGGAGCTGTTTTTT	CASGLTGSNNRPGPGELFF
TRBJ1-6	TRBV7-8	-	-	TGTGCCAGCAGCCCGCATGAGAGCTCCTATAATTCACCCCTCCACTTT	CASSPHESSYNSPLHF
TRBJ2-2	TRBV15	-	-	TGTGCCACCCGAGGGGGGGAGTCAAGCACCGGGGAGCTGTTTTTT	CATRGGESSTGELFF
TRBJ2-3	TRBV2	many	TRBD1	TGTGCCAGCACGGACAGGGGTTCAGATACGCAGTATTTT	CASTDRGSDTQYF
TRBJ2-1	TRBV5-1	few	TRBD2	TGCGCCAGCAGCTTGGAGGTGGCTAGCGGGGGAAATGAGCAGTTCTTC	CASSLEVASGGNEQFF
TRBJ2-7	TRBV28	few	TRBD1	TGTGCCAGCAGCGGGACAGTGGACTCCTACGAGCAGTACTTC	CASSGTVDSYEQYF
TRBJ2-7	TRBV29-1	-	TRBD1	TGCAGCGTTGAGCCCATAACAGGGGGCTACGAGCAGTACTTC	CSVEPITGGYEQYF
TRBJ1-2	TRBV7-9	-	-	TGTGCCAGCAGCCCCGACGGGAGTTGGGGCTACACCTTC	CASSPDGSWGYTF